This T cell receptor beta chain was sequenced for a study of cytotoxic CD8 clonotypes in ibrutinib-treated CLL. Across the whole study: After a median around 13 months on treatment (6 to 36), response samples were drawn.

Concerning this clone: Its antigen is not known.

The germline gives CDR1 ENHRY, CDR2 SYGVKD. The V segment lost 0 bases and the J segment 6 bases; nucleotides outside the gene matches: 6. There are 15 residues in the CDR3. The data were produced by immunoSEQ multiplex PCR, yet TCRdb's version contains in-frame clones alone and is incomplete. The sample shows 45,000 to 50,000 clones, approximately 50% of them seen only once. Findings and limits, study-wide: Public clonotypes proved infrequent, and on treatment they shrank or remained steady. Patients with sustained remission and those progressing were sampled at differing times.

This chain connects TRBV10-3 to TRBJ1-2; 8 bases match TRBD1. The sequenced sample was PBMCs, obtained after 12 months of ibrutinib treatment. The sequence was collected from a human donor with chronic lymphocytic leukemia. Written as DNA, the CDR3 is TGTGCCATCAGTGAGTCGAGACAGGGGAGGGATGGCTACACCTTC. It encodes CAISESRQGRDGYTF.